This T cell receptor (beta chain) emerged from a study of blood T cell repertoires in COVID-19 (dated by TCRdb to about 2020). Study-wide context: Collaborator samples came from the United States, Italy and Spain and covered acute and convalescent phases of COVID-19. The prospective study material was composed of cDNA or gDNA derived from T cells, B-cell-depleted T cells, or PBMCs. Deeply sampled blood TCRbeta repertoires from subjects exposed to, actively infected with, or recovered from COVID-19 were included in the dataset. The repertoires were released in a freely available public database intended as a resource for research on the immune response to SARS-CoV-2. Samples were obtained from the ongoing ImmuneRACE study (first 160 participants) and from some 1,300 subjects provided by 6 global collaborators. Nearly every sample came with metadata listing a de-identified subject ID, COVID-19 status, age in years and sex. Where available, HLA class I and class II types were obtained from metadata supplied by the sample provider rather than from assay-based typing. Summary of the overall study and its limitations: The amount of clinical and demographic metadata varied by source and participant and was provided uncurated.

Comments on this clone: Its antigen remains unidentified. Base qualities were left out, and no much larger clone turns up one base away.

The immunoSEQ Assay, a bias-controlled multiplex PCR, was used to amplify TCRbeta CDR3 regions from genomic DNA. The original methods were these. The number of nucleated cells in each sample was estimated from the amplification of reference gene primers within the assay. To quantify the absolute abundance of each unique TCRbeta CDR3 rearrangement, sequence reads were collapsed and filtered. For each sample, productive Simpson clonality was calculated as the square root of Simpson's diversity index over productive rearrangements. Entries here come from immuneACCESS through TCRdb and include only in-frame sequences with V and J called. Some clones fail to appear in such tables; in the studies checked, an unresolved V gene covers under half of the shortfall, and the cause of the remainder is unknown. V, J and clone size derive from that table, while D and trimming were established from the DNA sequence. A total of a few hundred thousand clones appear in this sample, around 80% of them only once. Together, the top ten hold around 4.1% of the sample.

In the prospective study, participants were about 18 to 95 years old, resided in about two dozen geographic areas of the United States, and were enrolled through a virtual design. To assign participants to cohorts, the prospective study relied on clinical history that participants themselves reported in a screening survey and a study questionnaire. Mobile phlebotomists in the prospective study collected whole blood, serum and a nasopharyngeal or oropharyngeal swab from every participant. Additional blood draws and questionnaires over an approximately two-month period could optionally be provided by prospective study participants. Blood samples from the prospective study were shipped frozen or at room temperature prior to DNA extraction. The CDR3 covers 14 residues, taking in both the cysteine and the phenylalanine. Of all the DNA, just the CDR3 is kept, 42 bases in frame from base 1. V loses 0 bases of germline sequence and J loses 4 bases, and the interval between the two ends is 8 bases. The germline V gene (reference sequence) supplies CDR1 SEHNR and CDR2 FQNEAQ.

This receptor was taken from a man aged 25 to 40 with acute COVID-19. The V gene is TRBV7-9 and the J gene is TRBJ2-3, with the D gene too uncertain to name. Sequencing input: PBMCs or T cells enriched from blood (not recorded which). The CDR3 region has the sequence CASSLAGSPDTQYF. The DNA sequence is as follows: TGTGCCAGCAGCTTAGCTGGCTCGCCAGATACGCAGTATTTT.